The entry below gives a single T cell receptor (beta chain) sequence along with its context. This entry comes from a study of T cell responses to AZD1222 COVID-19 vaccine. With 5 bases removed from V and 4 bases from J, the gap between germline ends came to 12 bases. The CDR3 has 14 amino acids. Per the germline V gene, CDR1 is MNHEY and CDR2 is SVGAGI. Profiling relied on immunoSEQ multiplex PCR, and the TCRdb table lists in-frame clones only, not all of them. Here the sample spans about 120,000 clones, approximately 87% being singletons. Material: peripheral blood, obtained on day 0 of AZD1222 vaccination. This receptor was taken from an adult in good health. The chain carries TRBV6-5 and TRBJ1-3; D remains ambiguous. CDR3 in DNA: TGTGCCAGCAGTAAGGCTGGCCTCGGAAACACCATATATTTT. As protein: CASSKAGLGNTIYF.